This TCR beta chain was documented in a study of cytomegalovirus exposure and HLA in healthy donors. Study summary: HLA-typed donors were the source of approximately 80 million unique TCRs held in an early data release. General study findings and limits: An analysis that came later showed most CMV-associated TCR beta chains appearing HLA-restricted. High specificity and sensitivity for cytomegalovirus status were reported for the classifier. The authors enumerated over 150 TCR beta chains as linked to cytomegalovirus.

The CDR3 sequence is 11 residues long. V was cut by 7 bases and J by 2 bases, with 5 bases left in between. Germline V gene sequence: CDR1 MDHEN, CDR2 SYDVKM. Primers for the PCR totalled 60 Vbeta and 13 Jbeta. Sequencing used immunoSEQ multiplex PCR; TCRdb keeps in-frame clones, though not all of them. Of 120,000 or so clones listed, 80% were seen once; the top ten hold 1%. This clone appeared once. Its antigen is unidentified. Sequenced sample: PBMCs. This chain connects TRBV28 to TRBJ1-2; no reliable D call. The receptor was isolated from a man aged 35-49 years in good health and CMV-seronegative. This CDR3 reads CASTQNYGYTF. CDR3 sequence (DNA): TGTGCCAGCACCCAAAACTATGGCTACACCTTC.